This T cell receptor beta chain was observed in a study of blood T cell repertoires in COVID-19. Categorization into cohorts depended on clinical history that participants reported. Assay: immunoSEQ multiplex PCR; the TCRdb copy retains only in-frame clones and omits some. This sample has about 280,000 clones, with nearly 90% found just once. Germline V CDR1 and CDR2: MDHEN, SYDVKM. Trimming removed 4 bases at V and 8 bases at J, with 14 bases between. CDR3 length equals 13 residues. The receptor's source is a young woman with acute COVID-19. Sequencing was performed on PBMCs or T cells enriched from blood (not recorded which). The chain is built from TRBV28 and TRBJ1-2; D is uncertain. CDR3 nucleotides: TGTGCCAGCAGTTCCCCCCGAGTGGGCGGCTACACCTTC. This encodes CASSSPRVGGYTF.